This is a list of T cell receptor beta chains from one sample in a study of cytomegalovirus exposure and HLA in healthy donors. The table came from immunoSEQ multiplex PCR; TCRdb's copy has only in-frame clones and leaves some out. The table includes about 89,000 clones, around 83% detected once. Sequences were obtained from PBMCs. The receptors come from a female donor in good health and CMV-seropositive. CDR3s include the opening cysteine and the closing phenylalanine or tryptophan. The order of the fields is J gene, clone size, D gene, V gene, CDR3 DNA, CDR3 protein. D genes are given only for firm matches. The size field is filled for only some rows; it gives once, few, many or a size class.

j_call: TRBJ1-3; clone_size: .; d_call: .; v_call: TRBV5-1; cdr3_nt: TGCGCCAGCAGCTCGGTATTTGGAAACACCATATATTTT; cdr3_aa: CASSSVFGNTIYF
j_call: TRBJ1-1; clone_size: .; d_call: .; v_call: TRBV5-1; cdr3_nt: TGCGCCAGCAGCTTAAACAGGGACACTGAAGCTTTCTTT; cdr3_aa: CASSLNRDTEAFF
j_call: TRBJ2-1; clone_size: .; d_call: .; v_call: TRBV13; cdr3_nt: TGTGCCAGCAGTCAGCCGACTCACACGTCCTACAATGAGCAGTTCTTC; cdr3_aa: CASSQPTHTSYNEQFF
j_call: TRBJ1-1; clone_size: .; d_call: .; v_call: TRBV27; cdr3_nt: TGTGCCAGCAGTTTATCGATTCCGGGCCCGGGAACTGAAGCTTTCTTT; cdr3_aa: CASSLSIPGPGTEAFF
j_call: TRBJ2-2; clone_size: .; d_call: .; v_call: TRBV15; cdr3_nt: TGTGCCACCAGCAGAGATTGGGCCGACACCGGGGAGCTGTTTTTT; cdr3_aa: CATSRDWADTGELFF
j_call: TRBJ1-4; clone_size: few; d_call: .; v_call: TRBV28; cdr3_nt: TGTGCCAGCAGTAGGGGTAGGACGCTTAATGAAAAACTGTTTTTT; cdr3_aa: CASSRGRTLNEKLFF
j_call: TRBJ1-1; clone_size: .; d_call: TRBD1; v_call: TRBV12-5; cdr3_nt: TGTGCTAGTGGGATTACAGGGGGCGGGAGGAACACTGAAGCTTTCTTT; cdr3_aa: CASGITGGGRNTEAFF
j_call: TRBJ2-3; clone_size: .; d_call: .; v_call: TRBV19; cdr3_nt: TGTGCCAGTAGTATAAGTGCAGGGCCTGGCACAGATACGCAGTATTTT; cdr3_aa: CASSISAGPGTDTQYF
j_call: TRBJ1-6; clone_size: once; d_call: .; v_call: TRBV13; cdr3_nt: TGTGCCAGCAGCTTATTAGGGGAGGTTAATAATTCACCCCTCCACTTT; cdr3_aa: CASSLLGEVNNSPLHF
j_call: TRBJ2-1; clone_size: .; d_call: .; v_call: TRBV6-4; cdr3_nt: TGTGCCAGCAGTGTGTATGGGGGCACTTCCTACAATGAGCAGTTCTTC; cdr3_aa: CASSVYGGTSYNEQFF
j_call: TRBJ2-1; clone_size: once; d_call: TRBD2; v_call: TRBV28; cdr3_nt: TGTGCCAGCAGTTATAGCGGGAGGATCTACAATGAGCAGTTCTTC; cdr3_aa: CASSYSGRIYNEQFF
j_call: TRBJ1-2; clone_size: .; d_call: .; v_call: TRBV29-1; cdr3_nt: TGCAGCGTTGAAGACAGGAACTATGGCTACACCTTC; cdr3_aa: CSVEDRNYGYTF
j_call: TRBJ2-3; clone_size: .; d_call: TRBD2; v_call: TRBV6-5; cdr3_nt: TGTGCCAGCGGTAGACTAGCGGGGGGGCTTGATACGCAGTATTTT; cdr3_aa: CASGRLAGGLDTQYF
j_call: TRBJ2-2; clone_size: .; d_call: .; v_call: TRBV28; cdr3_nt: TGTGCCAGCAGTTTACTTGGGCCCGGGGAGCTGTTTTTT; cdr3_aa: CASSLLGPGELFF
j_call: TRBJ2-7; clone_size: .; d_call: .; v_call: TRBV9; cdr3_nt: TGTGCCAGCAGCGTAGATAAAGCCAACTACGAGCAGTACTTC; cdr3_aa: CASSVDKANYEQYF
j_call: TRBJ2-1; clone_size: .; d_call: TRBD2; v_call: TRBV5-1; cdr3_nt: TGCGCCAGCAGACGCGGGACTAGCGGGAGTAATGAGCAGTTCTTC; cdr3_aa: CASRRGTSGSNEQFF
j_call: TRBJ2-2; clone_size: .; d_call: TRBD1; v_call: TRBV2; cdr3_nt: TGTGCCAGCAGTAGAACAGGGGCACGGGGCACCGGGGAGCTGTTTTTT; cdr3_aa: CASSRTGARGTGELFF
j_call: TRBJ1-1; clone_size: .; d_call: TRBD1; v_call: TRBV19; cdr3_nt: TGTGCCAGTAGTACTCGACAGGGGAACACTGAAGCTTTCTTT; cdr3_aa: CASSTRQGNTEAFF
j_call: TRBJ1-5; clone_size: .; d_call: TRBD1; v_call: TRBV19; cdr3_nt: TGTGCCAGTAGTACGGGACAGGGCAATCAGCCCCAGCATTTT; cdr3_aa: CASSTGQGNQPQHF
j_call: TRBJ2-1; clone_size: .; d_call: TRBD2; v_call: TRBV2; cdr3_nt: TGTGCCAGCAGTGCGCGGGAGAAGGGGGAGCAGTTCTTC; cdr3_aa: CASSAREKGEQFF
j_call: TRBJ2-3; clone_size: .; d_call: TRBD2; v_call: TRBV2; cdr3_nt: TGTGCCAGCAGTGGGACTAGCGGGAGTGGGTATTTT; cdr3_aa: CASSGTSGSGYF
j_call: TRBJ2-2; clone_size: .; d_call: TRBD2; v_call: TRBV2; cdr3_nt: TGTGCCAGCAGAGTTCTAGCGGGGGTGACCGGGGAGCTGTTTTTT; cdr3_aa: CASRVLAGVTGELFF